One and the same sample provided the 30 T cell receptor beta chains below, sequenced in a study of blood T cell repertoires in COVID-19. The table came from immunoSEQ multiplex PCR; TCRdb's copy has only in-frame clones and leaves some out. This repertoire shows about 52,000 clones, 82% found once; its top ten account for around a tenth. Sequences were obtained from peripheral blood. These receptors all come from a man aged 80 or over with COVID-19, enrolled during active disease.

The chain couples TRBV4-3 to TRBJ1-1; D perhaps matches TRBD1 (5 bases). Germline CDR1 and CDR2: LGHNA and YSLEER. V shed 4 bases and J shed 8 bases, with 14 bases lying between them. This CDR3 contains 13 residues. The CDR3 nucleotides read TGCGCCAGCAGCCTGGGACTTACCCGAGAAGCTTTCTTT. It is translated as CASSLGLTREAFF.

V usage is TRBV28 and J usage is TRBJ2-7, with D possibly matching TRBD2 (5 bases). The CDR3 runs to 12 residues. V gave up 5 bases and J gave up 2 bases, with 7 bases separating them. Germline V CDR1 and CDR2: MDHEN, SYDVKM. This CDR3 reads CASSPGTYEQYF. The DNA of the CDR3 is TGTGCCAGCAGTCCGGGGACCTACGAGCAGTACTTC.

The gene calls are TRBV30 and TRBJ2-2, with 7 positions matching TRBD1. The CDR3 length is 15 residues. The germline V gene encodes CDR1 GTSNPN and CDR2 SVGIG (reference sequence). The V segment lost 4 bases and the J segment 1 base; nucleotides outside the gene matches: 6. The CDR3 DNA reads TGTGCCTGGAACCCCGGGACAGTGAACACCGGGGAGCTGTTTTTT. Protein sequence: CAWNPGTVNTGELFF.

As DNA, the CDR3 is TGTGCCAGCAGCTTAGCGCTGGGGCTTTCCTTTATGGAAAAACTGTTTTTT. It translates to CASSLALGLSFMEKLFF. The V call is TRBV7-8, the J call TRBJ1-4; a weak D match, TRBD1 (5 bases). Trimming shortened V by 0 bases and J by 8 bases, and 19 bases separated the two germline ends. The germline V gene has CDR1 SGHVS and CDR2 FQNEAQ. This CDR3 region has 17 residues. The variable domain in full, with the rest retrieved from reference TRBV7-8 and TRBJ1-4, is GAGVSQSPRYKVAKRGQDVALRCDPISGHVSLFWYQQALGQGPEFLTYFQNEAQLDKSGLPSDRFFAERPEGSVSTLKIQRTQQEDSAVYLCASSLALGLSFMEKLFFGSGTQLSVL.

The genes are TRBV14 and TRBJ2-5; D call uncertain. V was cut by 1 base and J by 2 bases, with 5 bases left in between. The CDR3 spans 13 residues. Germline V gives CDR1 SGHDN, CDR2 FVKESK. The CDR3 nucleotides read TGTGCCAGCAGCCAAGTAATACAAGAGACCCAGTACTTC. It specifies CASSQVIQETQYF.

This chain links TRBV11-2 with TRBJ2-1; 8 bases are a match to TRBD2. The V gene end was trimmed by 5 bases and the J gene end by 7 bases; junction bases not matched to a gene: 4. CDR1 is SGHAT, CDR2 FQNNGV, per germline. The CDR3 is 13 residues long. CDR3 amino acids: CASSRPSGNEQFF. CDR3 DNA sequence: TGTGCCAGCAGCCGTCCTAGCGGGAATGAGCAGTTCTTC.

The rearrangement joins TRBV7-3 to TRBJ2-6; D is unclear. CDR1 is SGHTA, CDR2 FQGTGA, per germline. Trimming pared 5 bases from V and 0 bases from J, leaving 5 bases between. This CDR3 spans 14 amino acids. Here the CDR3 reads CASSPSSGANVLTF. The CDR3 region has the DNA TGTGCCAGCAGCCCGAGCTCTGGGGCCAACGTCCTGACTTTC. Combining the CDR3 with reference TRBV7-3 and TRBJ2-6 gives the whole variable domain GAGVSQTPSNKVTEKGKYVELRCDPISGHTALYWYRQSLGQGPEFLIYFQGTGAADDSGLPNDRFFAVRPEGSVSTLKIQRTERGDSAVYLCASSPSSGANVLTFGAGSRLTVL.

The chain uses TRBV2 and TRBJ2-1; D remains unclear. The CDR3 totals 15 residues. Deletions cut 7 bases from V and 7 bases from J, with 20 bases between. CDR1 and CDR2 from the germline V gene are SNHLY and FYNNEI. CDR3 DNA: TGTGCCAGCAATTCTGAAGGAGCCCTGTTGAATGAGCAGTTCTTC. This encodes CASNSEGALLNEQFF.

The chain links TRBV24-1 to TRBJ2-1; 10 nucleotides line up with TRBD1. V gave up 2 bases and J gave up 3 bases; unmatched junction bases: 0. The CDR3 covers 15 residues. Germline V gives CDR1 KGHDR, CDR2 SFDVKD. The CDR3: CATSDWDRGYNEQFF. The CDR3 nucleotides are TGTGCCACCAGTGATTGGGACAGGGGCTACAATGAGCAGTTCTTC.

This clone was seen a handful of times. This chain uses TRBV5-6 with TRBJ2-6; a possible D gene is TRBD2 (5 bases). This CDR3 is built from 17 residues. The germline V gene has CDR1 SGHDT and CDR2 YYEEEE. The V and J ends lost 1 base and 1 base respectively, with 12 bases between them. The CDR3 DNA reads TGTGCCAGCAGCTTGAAGGCGGGTCTTTCTGGGGCCAACGTCCTGACTTTC. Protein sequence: CASSLKAGLSGANVLTF.

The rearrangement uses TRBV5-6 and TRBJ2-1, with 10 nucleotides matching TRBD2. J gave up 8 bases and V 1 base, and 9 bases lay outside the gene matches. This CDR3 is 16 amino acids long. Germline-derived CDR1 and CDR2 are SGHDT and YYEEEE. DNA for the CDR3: TGTGCCAGCAGCTTGATGACCGGGACTAGCGTCGATGAGCAGTTCTTC. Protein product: CASSLMTGTSVDEQFF.

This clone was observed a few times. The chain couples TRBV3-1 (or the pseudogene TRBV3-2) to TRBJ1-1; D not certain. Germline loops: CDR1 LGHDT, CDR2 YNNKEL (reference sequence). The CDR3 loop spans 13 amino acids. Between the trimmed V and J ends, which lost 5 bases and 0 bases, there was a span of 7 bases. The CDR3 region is CASSTELNTEAFF. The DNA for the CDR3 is TGTGCCAGCAGCACTGAATTGAACACTGAAGCTTTCTTT.

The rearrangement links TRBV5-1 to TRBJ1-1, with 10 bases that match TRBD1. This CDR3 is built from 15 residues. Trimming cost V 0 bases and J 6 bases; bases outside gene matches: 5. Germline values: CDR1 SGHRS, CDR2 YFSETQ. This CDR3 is CASSLEGTGVAEAFF. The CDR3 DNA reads TGCGCCAGCAGCTTGGAAGGGACAGGGGTCGCTGAAGCTTTCTTT.

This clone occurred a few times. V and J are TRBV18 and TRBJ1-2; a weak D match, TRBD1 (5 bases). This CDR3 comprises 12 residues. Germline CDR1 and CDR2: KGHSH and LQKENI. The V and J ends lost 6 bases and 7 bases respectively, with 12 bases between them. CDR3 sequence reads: CASSIQGGGYTF. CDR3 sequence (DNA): TGTGCCAGCTCCATCCAGGGAGGTGGCTACACCTTC.

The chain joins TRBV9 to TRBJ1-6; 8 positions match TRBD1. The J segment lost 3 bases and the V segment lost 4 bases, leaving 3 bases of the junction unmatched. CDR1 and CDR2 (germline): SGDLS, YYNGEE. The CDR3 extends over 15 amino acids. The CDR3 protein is CASSHGQGYNSPLHF. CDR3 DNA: TGTGCCAGCAGCCATGGACAGGGCTATAATTCACCCCTCCACTTT.

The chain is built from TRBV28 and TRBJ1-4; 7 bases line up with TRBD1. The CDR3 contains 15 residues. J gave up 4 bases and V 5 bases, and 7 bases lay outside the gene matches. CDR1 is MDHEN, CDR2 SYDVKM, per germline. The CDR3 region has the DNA TGTGCCAGCAGTGATCCGGGACAGCTTAATGAAAAACTGTTTTTT. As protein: CASSDPGQLNEKLFF.

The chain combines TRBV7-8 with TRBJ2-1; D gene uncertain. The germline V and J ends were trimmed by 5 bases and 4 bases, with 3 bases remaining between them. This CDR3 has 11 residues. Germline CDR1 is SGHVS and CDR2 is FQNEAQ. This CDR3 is CASSPYNEQFF. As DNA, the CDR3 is TGTGCCAGCAGCCCATACAATGAGCAGTTCTTC.

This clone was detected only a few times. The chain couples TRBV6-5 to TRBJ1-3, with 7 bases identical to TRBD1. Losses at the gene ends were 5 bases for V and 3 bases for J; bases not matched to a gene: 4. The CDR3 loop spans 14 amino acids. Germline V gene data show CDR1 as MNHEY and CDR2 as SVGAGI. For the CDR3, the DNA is TGTGCCAGCAGTCATCCAGGGGGTGGAAACACCATATATTTT. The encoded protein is CASSHPGGGNTIYF.

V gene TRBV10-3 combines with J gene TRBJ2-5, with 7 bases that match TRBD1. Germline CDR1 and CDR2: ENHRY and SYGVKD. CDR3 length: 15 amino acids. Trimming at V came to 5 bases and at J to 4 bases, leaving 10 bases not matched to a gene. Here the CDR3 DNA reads TGTGCCATCAGTAGACAGGGTGGTTTAGGAGAGACCCAGTACTTC. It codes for CAISRQGGLGETQYF.

CDR3 in DNA: TGTGCCAGCAGCTTAGGGGCCGGGACTTTCTACCAGTTCTTC. Translation gives CASSLGAGTFYQFF. This chain links TRBV7-6 with TRBJ2-1; D may be TRBD2 (6 bases). The CDR3 is 14 amino acids. Trimming took 1 base from V and 13 from J, leaving 17 bases between them. The germline CDR1 and CDR2 sequences are SGHVS and FNYEAQ. The full variable domain, its missing parts supplied by reference TRBV7-6 and TRBJ2-1, is GAGVSQSPRYKVTKRGQDVALRCDPISGHVSLYWYRQALGQGPEFLTYFNYEAQQDKSGLPNDRFSAERPEGSISTLTIQRTEQRDSAMYRCASSLGAGTFYQFFGPGTRLTVL.

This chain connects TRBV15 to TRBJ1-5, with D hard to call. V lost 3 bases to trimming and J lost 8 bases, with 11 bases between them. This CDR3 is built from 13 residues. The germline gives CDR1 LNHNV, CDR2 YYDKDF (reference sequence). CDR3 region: CATSSGGVKPQHF. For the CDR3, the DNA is TGTGCCACCAGCAGTGGAGGCGTGAAGCCCCAGCATTTT.

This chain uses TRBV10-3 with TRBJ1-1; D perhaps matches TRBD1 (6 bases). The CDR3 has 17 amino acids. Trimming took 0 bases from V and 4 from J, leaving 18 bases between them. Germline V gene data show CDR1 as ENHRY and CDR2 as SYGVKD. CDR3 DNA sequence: TGTGCCATCAGTGAGTCGGGGGCTGTCGGGACAAGCACTGAAGCTTTCTTT. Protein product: CAISESGAVGTSTEAFF.

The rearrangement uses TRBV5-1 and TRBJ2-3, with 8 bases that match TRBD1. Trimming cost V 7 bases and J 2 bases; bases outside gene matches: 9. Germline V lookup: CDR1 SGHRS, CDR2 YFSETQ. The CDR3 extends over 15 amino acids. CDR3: CASGTRTGNTDTQYF. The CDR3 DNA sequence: TGCGCCAGCGGTACCCGGACAGGGAACACAGATACGCAGTATTTT.

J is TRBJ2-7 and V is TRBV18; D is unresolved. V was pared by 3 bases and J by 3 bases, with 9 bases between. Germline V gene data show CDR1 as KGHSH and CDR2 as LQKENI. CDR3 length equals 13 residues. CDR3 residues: CASSPGASYEQYF. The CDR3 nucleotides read TGTGCCAGCTCACCTGGAGCCAGCTACGAGCAGTACTTC.

CDR3 region: CASSLDRGNYNEQFF. CDR3 sequence (DNA): TGTGCCAGCAGCCTGGACAGGGGGAACTACAATGAGCAGTTCTTC. This rearrangement joins TRBV5-4 to TRBJ2-1, with 10 positions matching TRBD1. The J segment lost 3 bases and the V segment lost 4 bases, leaving 4 bases of the junction unmatched. This CDR3 is built from 15 residues. The germline CDR1 and CDR2 sequences are SGHNT and YYREEE (reference sequence).

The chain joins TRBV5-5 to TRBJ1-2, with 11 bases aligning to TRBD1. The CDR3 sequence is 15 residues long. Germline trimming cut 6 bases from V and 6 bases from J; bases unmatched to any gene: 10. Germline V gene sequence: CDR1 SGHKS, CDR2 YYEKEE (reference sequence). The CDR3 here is CASILSPGQGDGYTF. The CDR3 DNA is TGTGCCAGCATCCTATCGCCGGGACAGGGGGATGGCTACACCTTC.

The DNA for the CDR3 is TGTGCCTCAGGCAGGATGAACACTGAAGCTTTCTTT. Translation: CASGRMNTEAFF. The chain has TRBV30 and TRBJ1-1; D is uncertain. This CDR3 contains 12 residues. The ends were cut back, 7 bases at V and 0 bases at J, with 9 bases in the middle. Germline assignment: CDR1 GTSNPN and CDR2 SVGIG (reference sequence).

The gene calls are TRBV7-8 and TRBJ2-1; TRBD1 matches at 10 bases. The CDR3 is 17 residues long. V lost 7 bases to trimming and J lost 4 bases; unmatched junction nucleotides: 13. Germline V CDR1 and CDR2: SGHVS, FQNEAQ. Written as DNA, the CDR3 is TGTGCCAGCACCCCGAGGGGGGGACAGGGGACTTACAATGAGCAGTTCTTC. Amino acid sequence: CASTPRGGQGTYNEQFF.

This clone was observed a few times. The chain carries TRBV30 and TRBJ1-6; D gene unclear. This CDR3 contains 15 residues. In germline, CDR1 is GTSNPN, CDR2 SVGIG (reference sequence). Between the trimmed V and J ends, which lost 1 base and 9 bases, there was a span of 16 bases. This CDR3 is CAWSGREGIGSPLHF. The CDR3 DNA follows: TGTGCCTGGAGTGGAAGAGAGGGAATAGGTTCACCCCTCCACTTT.

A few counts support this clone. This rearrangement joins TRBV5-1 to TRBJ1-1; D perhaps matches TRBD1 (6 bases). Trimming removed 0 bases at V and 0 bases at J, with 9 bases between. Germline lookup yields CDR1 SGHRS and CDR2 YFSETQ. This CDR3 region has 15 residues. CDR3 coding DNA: TGCGCCAGCAGCTTGGAACAGGGACTGAACACTGAAGCTTTCTTT. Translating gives CASSLEQGLNTEAFF.